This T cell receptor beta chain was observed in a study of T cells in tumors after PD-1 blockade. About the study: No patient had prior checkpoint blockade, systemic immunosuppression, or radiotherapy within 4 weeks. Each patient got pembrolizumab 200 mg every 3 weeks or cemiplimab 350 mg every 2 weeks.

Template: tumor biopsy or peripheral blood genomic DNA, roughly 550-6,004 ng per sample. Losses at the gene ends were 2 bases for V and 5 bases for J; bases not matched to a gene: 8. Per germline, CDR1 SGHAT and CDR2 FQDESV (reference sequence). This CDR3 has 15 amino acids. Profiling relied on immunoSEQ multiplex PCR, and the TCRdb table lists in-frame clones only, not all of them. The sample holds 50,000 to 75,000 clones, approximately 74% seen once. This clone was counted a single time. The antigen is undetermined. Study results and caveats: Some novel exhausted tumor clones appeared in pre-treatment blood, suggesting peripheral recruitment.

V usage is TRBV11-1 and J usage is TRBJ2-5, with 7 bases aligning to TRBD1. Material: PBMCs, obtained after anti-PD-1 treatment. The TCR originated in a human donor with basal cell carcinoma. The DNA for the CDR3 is TGTGCCAGCAGCTTACCTTTGACAGGGTCGGAGACCCAGTACTTC. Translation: CASSLPLTGSETQYF.